The clone carrying this T cell receptor beta chain has just one count. The data belong to a study of blood T cell repertoires in COVID-19. Study at large: Specimens from acute and convalescent COVID-19 originated in the United States, Italy and Spain. The cDNA or gDNA used as material had been derived from T cells, B-cell-depleted T cells, or PBMCs.

Study processing details: Amplification from reference gene primers served as the basis for estimated nucleated cell counts. TCRdb's table, derived via immunoSEQ multiplex PCR, lists solely in-frame clones and lacks some. V and J calls and clone size are given by that table; D and trimming were obtained from the DNA. The data contain more than 110,000 clones, approximately 90% of them singletons. The CDR3 sequence is 16 residues long. The trim removed 4 bases at V and 8 bases at J, leaving 13 bases unmatched. Germline V gene lookup returns CDR1 MGHRA and CDR2 YSYEKL. This chain links TRBV4-1 with TRBJ1-4, with 7 bases identical to TRBD1. The sample comprised PBMCs or T cells enriched from blood (not recorded which). The clonotype originates from a man in his forties or fifties who had recovered from COVID-19. CDR3 DNA sequence: TGCGCCAGCAGCCCAACCATTGACAGGGAGAGGGAAAAACTGTTTTTT. Translation: CASSPTIDREREKLFF.